The 32 T cell receptor beta chains listed next were all sequenced from one sample in a study of T cell responses to AZD1222 COVID-19 vaccine. Some clones are missing from TCRdb's copy, which holds only in-frame ones; the method was immunoSEQ multiplex PCR. Of approximately 150,000 clones listed, about nine tenths are singletons. The material was peripheral blood, obtained on day 0 of MenACWY control vaccination. The receptors were gathered from an adult in good health.

V and J are TRBV18 and TRBJ1-1; D is undetermined. Germline values: CDR1 KGHSH, CDR2 LQKENI. The CDR3 is 12 amino acids. V lost 3 bases to trimming and J lost 6 bases, with 8 bases between them. As DNA, the CDR3 is TGTGCCAGCTCACCGTTCCCCCCTGAAGCTTTCTTT. It encodes CASSPFPPEAFF.

As to this clone: The identical CDR3 is also encoded by other nucleotide sequences in the sample. This chain connects TRBV5-1 to TRBJ2-5; D is unresolved. The CDR3 length is 14 residues. V was clipped by 1 base and J by 2 bases, with 9 bases between them. Germline V CDR1 and CDR2: SGHRS, YFSETQ. CDR3 in DNA: TGCGCCAGCAGCTTGCTGGGTGCACAAGAGACCCAGTACTTC. Translating it yields CASSLLGAQETQYF.

The chain joins TRBV28 to TRBJ2-7; TRBD1 matches at 9 bases. The CDR3 spans 15 residues. CDR1 MDHEN and CDR2 SYDVKM come from the germline V gene. Trimming took 7 bases from V and 7 from J; bases not matched to a gene: 14. The CDR3 spells CASTLGGQGTGEQYF. For the CDR3, the DNA is TGTGCCAGCACACTAGGGGGACAGGGAACGGGAGAGCAGTACTTC.

The chain has TRBV29-1 and TRBJ1-1, with D maybe TRBD1 (5 bases). CDR1 SQVTM and CDR2 ANQGSEA come from the germline V gene. The CDR3 extends over 13 amino acids. Trimming stripped 4 bases from V and 6 bases from J, with 15 bases between. CDR3 sequence (DNA): TGCAGCGTTGTACGCGGGGGTCCCGCTGAAGCTTTCTTT. Translating it yields CSVVRGGPAEAFF.

This rearrangement joins TRBV19 to TRBJ2-3; possibly TRBD1 for D (5 bases). V was clipped by 7 bases and J by 6 bases, with 14 bases between them. The CDR3 is 13 residues long. Germline assignment: CDR1 LNHDA and CDR2 SQIVND (reference sequence). The CDR3 is CASNRQGGDTQYF. The DNA of the CDR3 is TGTGCCAGTAATCGGCAGGGTGGGGATACGCAGTATTTT. Combining the CDR3 with reference TRBV19 and TRBJ2-3 gives the whole variable domain DGGITQSPKYLFRKEGQNVTLSCEQNLNHDAMYWYRQDPGQGLRLIYYSQIVNDFQKGDIAEGYSVSREKKESFPLTVTSAQKNPTAFYLCASNRQGGDTQYFGPGTRLTVL.

The chain links TRBV5-1 to TRBJ1-2; tentative D call: TRBD1 (6 bases). With 6 bases removed from V and 3 bases from J, the gap between germline ends came to 18 bases. The CDR3 runs to 15 residues. Looked up from germline, CDR1 is SGHRS and CDR2 is YFSETQ. The CDR3 nucleotides are TGCGCCAGCACGGACCGGGTCTCAGGGGACTATGGCTACACCTTC. Its protein product is CASTDRVSGDYGYTF.

The chain employs TRBV6-2 or TRBV6-3 and TRBJ1-2; TRBD1 matches 8 bases. V shed 5 bases, J shed 5 bases, and the junction held 13 bases outside the gene matches. The CDR3 runs to 16 residues. Germline assignment: CDR1 MNHEY and CDR2 SVGEGT. For the CDR3, the DNA is TGTGCCAGCAGTCGACCGGGAGCCGGGACAGGATATGGCTACACCTTC. Translation: CASSRPGAGTGYGYTF.

The chain couples TRBV18 to TRBJ2-1; D perhaps matches TRBD1 (5 bases). The V gene lost 3 bases and the J gene lost 8 bases, with 11 bases spanning the gap. This CDR3 has 13 amino acids. Germline CDR1 reads KGHSH; CDR2 reads LQKENI. The CDR3 DNA is TGTGCCAGCTCACCGGGGCTGGACGATGAGCAGTTCTTC. Translation: CASSPGLDDEQFF. Using reference TRBV18 and TRBJ2-1 for the parts outside the CDR3, the full variable domain is NAGVMQNPRHLVRRRGQEARLRCSPMKGHSHVYWYRQLPEEGLKFMVYLQKENIIDESGMPKERFSAEFPKEGPSILRIQQVVRGDSAAYFCASSPGLDDEQFFGPGTRLTVL.

V gene TRBV28 combines with J gene TRBJ2-1; D possibly corresponds to TRBD2 (5 bases). The CDR3 consists of 18 residues. The germline CDR1 and CDR2 sequences are MDHEN and SYDVKM. V gave up 6 bases and J gave up 1 base, with 22 bases separating them. The CDR3 nucleotides read TGTGCCAGCAGCTCGGATCTTAGCGTCAAGATATCCTACAATGAGCAGTTCTTC. This encodes CASSSDLSVKISYNEQFF.

The chain is built from TRBV19 and TRBJ2-2; D is possibly TRBD1 or TRBD2 (6 bases each). Germline V gives CDR1 LNHDA, CDR2 SQIVND (reference sequence). V dropped 8 bases and J dropped 1 base, with 17 bases sitting between them. This CDR3 spans 16 amino acids. The CDR3 coding sequence is TGTGCCAGTCGCCACAGGGTGGGACTGAACACCGGGGAGCTGTTTTTT. Amino acid sequence: CASRHRVGLNTGELFF. Full variable domain (remainder filled in from reference TRBV19 and TRBJ2-2): DGGITQSPKYLFRKEGQNVTLSCEQNLNHDAMYWYRQDPGQGLRLIYYSQIVNDFQKGDIAEGYSVSREKKESFPLTVTSAQKNPTAFYLCASRHRVGLNTGELFFGEGSRLTVL.

This chain joins TRBV4-1 and TRBJ1-4; no clear D gene. The germline V gene encodes CDR1 MGHRA and CDR2 YSYEKL. The CDR3 extends over 14 amino acids. V was clipped by 4 bases and J by 4 bases, with 10 bases between them. CDR3 protein: CASSPGYLNEKLFF. The DNA of the CDR3 is TGCGCCAGCAGCCCCGGTTACCTTAATGAAAAACTGTTTTTT.

The chain links TRBV2 to TRBJ2-2; 7 positions agree with TRBD1. V lost 7 bases and J lost 3; bases outside the gene matches: 8. The CDR3 has 15 residues. CDR1 is SNHLY and CDR2 is FYNNEI in the germline V gene. The CDR3 bases are TGTGCCAGCATTAGACAGGGCGCTTACACCGGGGAGCTGTTTTTT. This encodes CASIRQGAYTGELFF.

This clone appeared a single time. This chain links TRBV14 with TRBJ2-7; D is tentatively TRBD1 or TRBD2 (5 bases each). Trimming left V 0 bases short and J 5 bases short, with 14 bases between. The CDR3 runs 15 residues. Germline loops: CDR1 SGHDN, CDR2 FVKESK. CDR3 nucleotide sequence: TGTGCCAGCAGCCAAGATACAGCACTGGGGGACGAGCAGTACTTC. It specifies CASSQDTALGDEQYF.

The J gene is TRBJ1-2, the V gene TRBV6-5, with TRBD1 matching over 7 bases. With V trimmed by 5 bases and J by 4 bases, 4 bases remained unmatched. The CDR3 spans 13 residues. CDR1 and CDR2 from the germline V gene are MNHEY and SVGAGI. In DNA, the CDR3 is TGTGCCAGCAGTCCCGGGACAGTCTATGGCTACACCTTC. This sequence encodes CASSPGTVYGYTF.

V gene TRBV7-2 combines with J gene TRBJ2-7; possibly TRBD1 or TRBD2 for D (5 bases each). Trimming removed 6 bases at V and 5 bases at J, with 23 bases between. Germline CDR1 and CDR2: SGHTA and FQGNSA. CDR3 length equals 16 residues. DNA of the CDR3: TGTGCCAGCAGTCCGGGACGAAGGGCCCCGGCACACGAGCAGTACTTC. As protein: CASSPGRRAPAHEQYF.

This chain links TRBV2 with TRBJ1-1; D ambiguous. Germline lookup yields CDR1 SNHLY and CDR2 FYNNEI. The CDR3 spans 17 residues. With 2 bases removed from V and 0 bases from J, the gap between germline ends came to 16 bases. The CDR3 loop is CASSEPPAGLLNTEAFF. The DNA of the CDR3 is TGTGCCAGCAGTGAACCGCCGGCAGGACTCTTGAACACTGAAGCTTTCTTT.

The CDR3 region is CAWSVPTGFYGYTF. CDR3 sequence (DNA): TGTGCCTGGAGTGTACCGACGGGGTTCTATGGCTACACCTTC. The chain recombines TRBV30 with TRBJ1-2; D gene uncertain. Germline V gene sequence: CDR1 GTSNPN, CDR2 SVGIG (reference sequence). The V gene lost 0 bases and the J gene lost 4 bases, with 12 bases spanning the gap. The CDR3 extends over 14 amino acids.

J is TRBJ2-5 and V is TRBV3-1 (or the pseudogene TRBV3-2); unclear D gene. There are 15 residues in the CDR3. The ends were cut back, 4 bases at V and 2 bases at J, with 14 bases in the middle. Germline CDR1 is LGHDT and CDR2 is YNNKEL (reference sequence). The CDR3 DNA is TGTGCCAGCAGCCCTACTCTAGACTGGCAAGAGACCCAGTACTTC. Protein sequence: CASSPTLDWQETQYF.

The rearrangement uses TRBV2 and TRBJ2-1, with D possibly matching TRBD2 (5 bases). Trimming stripped 3 bases from V and 5 bases from J, with 14 bases between. The CDR3 extends over 15 amino acids. Germline lookup yields CDR1 SNHLY and CDR2 FYNNEI. CDR3 in amino acids: CASSDGLAMNNEQFF. CDR3 nucleotide sequence: TGTGCCAGCAGTGACGGGCTAGCCATGAACAATGAGCAGTTCTTC.

The chain couples TRBV28 to TRBJ2-3; 16 bases align to TRBD2. This CDR3 is 16 amino acids long. The germline CDR1 and CDR2 sequences are MDHEN and SYDVKM. V lost 8 bases to trimming and J lost 6 bases; unmatched junction nucleotides: 8. CDR3 sequence reads: CASGGTSGRDRDTQYF. For the CDR3, the DNA is TGTGCCAGCGGGGGGACTAGCGGGAGGGATCGGGATACGCAGTATTTT.

This chain uses TRBV19 with TRBJ2-1; possibly TRBD1 or TRBD2 for D (5 bases each). The ends were cut back, 1 base at V and 9 bases at J, with 13 bases in the middle. The CDR3 runs 14 residues. Germline V gives CDR1 LNHDA, CDR2 SQIVND (reference sequence). CDR3 protein: CASSIGPGASEQFF. The CDR3 nucleotides read TGTGCCAGTAGTATAGGTCCCGGGGCCAGTGAGCAGTTCTTC.

The rearrangement uses TRBV5-6 and TRBJ2-3; the D gene is possibly TRBD1 (5 bases). This CDR3 contains 16 residues. Trimming took 3 bases from V and 1 from J, leaving 15 bases between them. CDR1 SGHDT and CDR2 YYEEEE come from the germline V gene. The CDR3 reads CASSSKTATGTDTQYF. The CDR3 nucleotides are TGTGCCAGCAGCTCCAAGACAGCCACGGGCACAGATACGCAGTATTTT.

This CDR3 reads CSVEGSGGGTEAFF. The CDR3 nucleotides read TGCAGCGTTGAAGGTTCGGGGGGTGGTACTGAAGCTTTCTTT. This sequence joins TRBV29-1 and TRBJ1-1; possible D gene TRBD1, 5 bases. This CDR3 spans 14 amino acids. Trimming took 1 base from V and 5 from J, leaving 14 bases between them. Germline CDR1 reads SQVTM; CDR2 reads ANQGSEA.

V and J are TRBV28 and TRBJ1-3; the D is unclear. The V gene's germline CDR1 is MDHEN and CDR2 SYDVKM. V lost 3 bases and J lost 0, with 6 bases in between. CDR3 length: 14 amino acids. This CDR3 is CASSFYLSGNTIYF. The CDR3 coding sequence is TGTGCCAGCAGTTTTTATCTCTCTGGAAACACCATATATTTT.

The chain links TRBV18 to TRBJ1-6; D perhaps matches TRBD1 (5 bases). Trimming removed 6 bases from V and 7 bases from J, with 10 bases in between. The CDR3 is 13 residues long. Germline CDR1 and CDR2: KGHSH and LQKENI. The CDR3 here is CASSGLENSPLHF. The CDR3 DNA reads as TGTGCCAGCTCGGGACTCGAAAATTCACCCCTCCACTTT.

The chain recombines TRBV4-3 with TRBJ2-7; D is undetermined. There are 15 residues in the CDR3. The germline CDR1 and CDR2 sequences are LGHNA and YSLEER. The V end was cut by 1 base, the J end by 5 bases, with 15 bases between. DNA for the CDR3: TGCGCCAGCAGCCAAGGTAAGACAAGGATCGACGAGCAGTACTTC. Translating it yields CASSQGKTRIDEQYF.

The chain couples TRBV4-2 to TRBJ1-5; D is undetermined. Germline V CDR1 and CDR2: LGHNA, YNFKEQ. V lost 0 bases to trimming and J lost 0 bases, with 9 bases between them. The CDR3 length is 16 residues. The CDR3 here is CASSQETVTSNQPQHF. DNA for the CDR3: TGTGCCAGCAGCCAAGAAACGGTTACTAGCAATCAGCCCCAGCATTTT.

V and J are TRBV28 and TRBJ2-1, with D hard to call. Germline V gene lookup returns CDR1 MDHEN and CDR2 SYDVKM. This CDR3 is built from 11 residues. V lost 8 bases, J lost 6 bases, and 8 bases lay in between. The CDR3: CASLSPNEQFF. The CDR3 nucleotides are TGTGCCAGCCTGAGTCCCAATGAGCAGTTCTTC.

This clone was observed a handful of times. The chain combines TRBV18 with TRBJ1-5; D remains unclear. There are 13 residues in the CDR3. Per germline, CDR1 KGHSH and CDR2 LQKENI. The ends were cut back, 0 bases at V and 7 bases at J, with 7 bases in the middle. The CDR3 here is CASSPPERQPQHF. CDR3 sequence (DNA): TGTGCCAGCTCACCACCGGAGCGCCAGCCCCAGCATTTT.

V is TRBV6-5 and J is TRBJ1-1; 7 bases agree with TRBD1. The CDR3 contains 13 residues. Germline assignment: CDR1 MNHEY and CDR2 SVGAGI. The V segment lost 5 bases and the J segment 4 bases; nucleotides outside the gene matches: 4. CDR3 DNA: TGTGCCAGCAGTCCGGGACAGACCACTGAAGCTTTCTTT. Its protein product is CASSPGQTTEAFF.

This clone was observed once. The chain carries TRBV3-1 (or the pseudogene TRBV3-2) and TRBJ2-3; a weak D match, TRBD1 (6 bases). Trimming removed 3 bases from V and 6 bases from J, with 13 bases in between. The CDR3 loop spans 14 amino acids. Germline CDR1 reads LGHDT; CDR2 reads YNNKEL (reference sequence). The chain's CDR3 is CASSHLWDKDTQYF. The CDR3 nucleotides are TGTGCCAGCAGCCACCTCTGGGACAAGGATACGCAGTATTTT.

J is TRBJ1-3 and V is TRBV14; maybe TRBD1 (6 bases). This CDR3 has 16 amino acids. Germline V lookup: CDR1 SGHDN, CDR2 FVKESK. Trimming left V 3 bases short and J 4 bases short, with 16 bases between. CDR3 coding DNA: TGTGCCAGCAGCCAGACCGGGGGCACACCCGGAAACACCATATATTTT. Residues: CASSQTGGTPGNTIYF.